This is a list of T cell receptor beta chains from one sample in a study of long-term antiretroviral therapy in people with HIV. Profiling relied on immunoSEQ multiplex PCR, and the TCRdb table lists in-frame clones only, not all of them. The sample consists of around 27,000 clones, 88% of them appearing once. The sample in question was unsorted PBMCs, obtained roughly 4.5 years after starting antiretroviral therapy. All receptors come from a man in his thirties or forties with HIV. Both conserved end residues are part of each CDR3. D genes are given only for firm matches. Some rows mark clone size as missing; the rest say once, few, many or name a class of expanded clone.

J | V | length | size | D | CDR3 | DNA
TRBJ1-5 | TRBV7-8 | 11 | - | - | CASSLTGPQHF | TGTGCCAGCAGTCTCACTGGGCCCCAGCATTTT
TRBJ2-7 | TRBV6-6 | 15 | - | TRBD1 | CASSYTGDTAYEQYF | TGTGCCAGCAGTTACACAGGGGATACGGCCTACGAGCAGTACTTC
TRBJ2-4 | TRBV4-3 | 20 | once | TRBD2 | CASSQELDSGGELAKNIQYF | TGCGCCAGCAGCCAAGAGTTGGATAGCGGGGGGGAACTAGCCAAAAACATTCAGTACTTC
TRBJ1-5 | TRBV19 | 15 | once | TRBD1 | CASWISDRASQPQHF | TGTGCCAGTTGGATCTCCGACAGGGCCAGTCAGCCCCAGCATTTT
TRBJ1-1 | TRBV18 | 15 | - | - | CASSPPGQLNTEAFF | TGTGCCAGCTCACCACCCGGTCAGCTGAACACTGAAGCTTTCTTT
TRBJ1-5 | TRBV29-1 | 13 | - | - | CSVVGTVGQPQHF | TGCAGCGTTGTGGGGACCGTCGGTCAGCCCCAGCATTTT
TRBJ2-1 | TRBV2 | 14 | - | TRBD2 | CASSERLAGAEQFF | TGTGCCAGCAGTGAAAGGCTAGCGGGAGCTGAGCAGTTCTTC
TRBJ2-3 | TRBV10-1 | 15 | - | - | CASNPRGPGTDTQYF | TGCGCCAGCAATCCCAGAGGTCCTGGTACAGATACGCAGTATTTT
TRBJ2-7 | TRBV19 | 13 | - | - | CASSIQDTYEQYF | TGTGCCAGTAGTATCCAGGATACCTACGAGCAGTACTTC
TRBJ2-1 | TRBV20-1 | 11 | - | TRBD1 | CSAQGAREQFF | TGCAGTGCCCAGGGGGCCCGGGAGCAGTTCTTC
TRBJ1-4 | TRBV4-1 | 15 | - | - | CASGPPGPSNEKLFF | TGCGCCAGCGGGCCTCCGGGTCCTTCTAATGAAAAACTGTTTTTT
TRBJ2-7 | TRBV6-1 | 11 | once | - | CASSESYEQYF | TGTGCCAGCAGTGAATCCTACGAGCAGTACTTC
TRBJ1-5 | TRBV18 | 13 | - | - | CASSLGAGPPQHF | TGTGCCAGCTCACTAGGGGCCGGGCCGCCCCAGCATTTT
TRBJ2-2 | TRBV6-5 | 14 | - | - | CASTRGSWREELFF | TGTGCCAGCACACGGGGCTCGTGGCGAGAGGAGCTGTTTTTT
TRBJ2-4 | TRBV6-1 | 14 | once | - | CASSERATKNIQYF | TGTGCCAGCAGTGAAAGGGCTACCAAAAACATTCAGTACTTC
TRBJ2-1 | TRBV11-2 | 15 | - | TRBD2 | CASSLRPSGGNEQFF | TGTGCCAGCAGCTTAAGGCCTAGCGGGGGAAATGAGCAGTTCTTC
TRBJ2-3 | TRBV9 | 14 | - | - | CASSARLDFDTQYF | TGTGCCAGCAGCGCCCGACTAGATTTTGATACGCAGTATTTT
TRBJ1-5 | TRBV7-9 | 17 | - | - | CASSLVSGGFFNQPQHF | TGTGCCAGCAGCTTAGTTTCGGGGGGGTTCTTCAATCAGCCCCAGCATTTT
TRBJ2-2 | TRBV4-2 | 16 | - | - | CASSHPEARGTGELFF | TGTGCCAGCAGCCACCCCGAGGCGAGGGGCACCGGGGAGCTGTTTTTT
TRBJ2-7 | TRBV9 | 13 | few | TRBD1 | CASSNRQGNEQYF | TGTGCCAGCAGCAATCGACAGGGAAACGAGCAGTACTTC
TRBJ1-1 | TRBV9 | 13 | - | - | CASSERWNTEAFF | TGTGCCAGCAGCGAACGGTGGAACACTGAAGCTTTCTTT
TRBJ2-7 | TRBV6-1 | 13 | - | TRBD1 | CASIGTGWYEQYF | TGTGCCAGCATCGGGACAGGGTGGTACGAGCAGTACTTC
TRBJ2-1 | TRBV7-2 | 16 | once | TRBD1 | CASMMMRTGPYNEQFF | TGTGCCAGCATGATGATGAGGACAGGGCCCTACAATGAGCAGTTCTTC
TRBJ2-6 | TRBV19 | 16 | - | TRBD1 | CATLGDRDAGANVLTF | TGTGCCACCCTGGGGGACAGGGACGCTGGGGCCAACGTCCTGACTTTC
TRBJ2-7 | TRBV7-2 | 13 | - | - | CASSAREVSEQYF | TGTGCCAGCAGCGCGCGAGAGGTCAGCGAGCAGTACTTC
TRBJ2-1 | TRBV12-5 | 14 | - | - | CASASSSVGNEQFF | TGTGCTAGTGCCTCTTCTAGCGTCGGCAATGAGCAGTTCTTC
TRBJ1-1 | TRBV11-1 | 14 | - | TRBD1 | CASSYRDSGTEAFF | TGTGCCAGCAGCTACCGGGACAGTGGCACTGAAGCTTTCTTT
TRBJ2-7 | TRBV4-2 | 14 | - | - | CASSQDRGSYEQYF | TGTGCCAGCAGCCAAGACAGGGGCTCCTACGAGCAGTACTTC
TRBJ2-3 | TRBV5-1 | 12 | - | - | CASSLGGDTQYF | TGCGCCAGCAGCTTGGGGGGAGATACGCAGTATTTT
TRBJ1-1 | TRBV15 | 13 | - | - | CATSRVMNTEAFF | TGTGCCACCAGTCGAGTGATGAACACTGAAGCTTTCTTT
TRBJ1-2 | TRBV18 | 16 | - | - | CASSPRGLATRGGYTF | TGTGCCAGCTCACCACGGGGCCTCGCTACTAGGGGGGGCTACACCTTC
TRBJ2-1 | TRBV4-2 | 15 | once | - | CASSQPESIYNEQFF | TGTGCCAGCAGCCAACCGGAAAGCATCTACAATGAGCAGTTCTTC
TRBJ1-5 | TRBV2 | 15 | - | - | CASSEWEGLNQPQHF | TGTGCCAGCAGTGAGTGGGAAGGGCTAAATCAGCCCCAGCATTTT
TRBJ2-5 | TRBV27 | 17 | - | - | CASSSSRTSWRIETQYF | TGTGCCAGCAGCAGTTCAAGGACCTCCTGGAGGATAGAGACCCAGTACTTC
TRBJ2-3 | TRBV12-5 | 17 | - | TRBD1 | CASGLVLGQRSTDTQYF | TGTGCTAGTGGTTTGGTACTGGGACAGAGAAGCACAGATACGCAGTATTTT
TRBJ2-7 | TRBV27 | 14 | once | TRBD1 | CASSLGTGDAEQYF | TGTGCCAGCAGTTTGGGGACAGGGGATGCGGAGCAGTACTTC
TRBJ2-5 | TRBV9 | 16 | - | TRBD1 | CASSRVPGTGQETQYF | TGTGCCAGCAGCCGAGTCCCCGGGACAGGGCAAGAGACCCAGTACTTC
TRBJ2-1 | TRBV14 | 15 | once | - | CASSQNPASLNEQFF | TGTGCCAGCAGCCAAAACCCTGCTAGTCTGAATGAGCAGTTCTTC
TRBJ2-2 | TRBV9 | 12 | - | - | CASSAGVGELFF | TGTGCCAGCAGCGCAGGGGTAGGAGAGCTGTTTTTT
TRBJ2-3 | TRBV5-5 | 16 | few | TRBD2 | CASSLGDSGFTDTQYF | TGTGCCAGCAGCTTGGGGGATAGCGGGTTCACAGATACGCAGTATTTT
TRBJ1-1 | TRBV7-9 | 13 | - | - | CASTRRGDTEAFF | TGTGCCAGCACCCGCAGAGGGGACACTGAAGCTTTCTTT
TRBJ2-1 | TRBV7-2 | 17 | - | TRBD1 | CASSLAGTRTGVNEQFF | TGTGCCAGCAGCTTAGCGGGCACCAGGACAGGGGTAAATGAGCAGTTCTTC
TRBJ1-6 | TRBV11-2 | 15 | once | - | CASSLAGATNSPLHF | TGTGCCAGCAGCTTAGCAGGGGCAACAAATTCACCCCTCCACTTT
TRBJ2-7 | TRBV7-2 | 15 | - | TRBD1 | CASSFDRDPVYEQYF | TGTGCCAGCAGCTTCGACAGGGACCCTGTCTACGAGCAGTACTTC
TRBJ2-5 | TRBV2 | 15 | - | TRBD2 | CASSDGGGAGETQYF | TGTGCCAGCAGTGACGGCGGGGGGGCCGGAGAGACCCAGTACTTC
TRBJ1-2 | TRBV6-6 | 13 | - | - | CASSYPHLDGYTF | TGTGCCAGCAGTTACCCACACTTGGATGGCTACACCTTC
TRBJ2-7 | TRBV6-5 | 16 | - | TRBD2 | CASSYSRGGSIYEQYF | TGTGCCAGCAGTTACTCTAGGGGCGGGAGTATCTACGAGCAGTACTTC
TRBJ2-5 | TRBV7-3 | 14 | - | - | CASSLTGGTGTQYF | TGTGCCAGCAGCTTAACCGGCGGTACTGGAACCCAGTACTTC
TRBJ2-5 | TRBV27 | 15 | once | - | CASSYWGRGPETQYF | TGTGCCAGCAGTTATTGGGGACGGGGCCCAGAGACCCAGTACTTC
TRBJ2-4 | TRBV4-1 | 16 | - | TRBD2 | CASATIYSGDKNIQYF | TGCGCCAGCGCTACAATATACAGCGGGGACAAAAACATTCAGTACTTC
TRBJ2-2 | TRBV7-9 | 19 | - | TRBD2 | CASSFITSGNERRTGELFF | TGTGCCAGCAGCTTTATTACTAGCGGGAATGAGAGGCGAACCGGGGAGCTGTTTTTT
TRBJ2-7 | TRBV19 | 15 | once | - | CASTFMAGMGYEQYF | TGTGCCAGTACCTTTATGGCGGGGATGGGCTACGAGCAGTACTTC